Below are 6 T cell receptor beta chains sequenced from a single sample in a study of CD8 T cells in ankylosing spondylitis. Overall study findings and caveats: What appeared characteristic of ankylosing spondylitis blood was a TCR beta motif of 7 or 8 highly homologous variants.

No antigen has been assigned to these receptors. TCRdb passed the 5' RACE reads through MiXCR, listing each CDR3 protein once. The sample holds under 950,000 distinct CDR3 sequences, about 20% seen once. Sequencing input: blood, either unsorted or a sorted T cell fraction (not recorded which). These receptors were collected from a male donor with ankylosing spondylitis.

This clonotype was seen a few times. CDR3 residues: CASSQDVLAGGRDEQFF. For the CDR3, the DNA is TGTGCCAGCAGCCAAGACGTACTAGCGGGAGGCAGGGATGAGCAGTTCTTC. The V call is TRBV4-2, the J call TRBJ2-1; 12 nucleotides match TRBD2. V dropped 0 bases and J dropped 8; count of bases not matched to a gene: 8. CDR1 LGHNA and CDR2 YNFKEQ come from the germline V gene. CDR3 length: 17 residues.

This clonotype was counted a few times. The chain has TRBV10-3 and TRBJ2-1; D is unresolved. CDR3 length: 14 residues. From germline, CDR1 is ENHRY and CDR2 SYGVKD. V was trimmed by 4 bases and J by 3 bases, leaving 10 bases between them. The CDR3 DNA is TGTGCCATCAGTGTGGGCTGGGACTACAATGAGCAGTTCTTC. The encoded protein is CAISVGWDYNEQFF.

This clonotype was picked up many times. This chain uses TRBV12-3 or TRBV12-4 with TRBJ1-2; D not resolved. CDR3 length: 14 residues. V lost 10 bases and J lost 2, with 17 bases in between. This chain's CDR3 is CAITSLAGNYGYTF. The CDR3 DNA reads TGTGCCATAACGTCCCTTGCGGGAAACTATGGCTACACCTTC.

V gene TRBV6-2 or TRBV6-3 combines with J gene TRBJ1-1; D may be TRBD1 (6 bases). Germline assignment: CDR1 MNHEY and CDR2 SVGEGT. V lost 1 base, J lost 4 bases, and 10 bases lay in between. This CDR3 region has 14 residues. The CDR3 is CASSYFGGGTEAFF. DNA for the CDR3: TGTGCCAGCAGTTACTTCGGGGGCGGCACTGAAGCTTTCTTT.

V gene TRBV5-4 combines with J gene TRBJ2-7; tentatively, D is TRBD1 or TRBD2 (6 bases each). CDR1 is SGHNT and CDR2 is YYREEE in the germline V gene (reference sequence). The CDR3 length is 15 residues. Trimming took 2 bases from V and 1 from J, leaving 13 bases between them. The CDR3 bases are TGTGCCAGCAGCTTCTATGGAGGGGGGTCCTACGAGCAGTACTTC. It encodes CASSFYGGGSYEQYF.

This clonotype was seen many times. This rearrangement joins TRBV3-1 to TRBJ2-1; TRBD2 agrees at 7 bases. V lost 1 base and J lost 3; bases outside the gene matches: 3. The CDR3 consists of 15 residues. CDR1 and CDR2 from the germline V gene are LGHDT and YNNKEL (reference sequence). DNA of the CDR3: TGTGCCAGCAGCCAAGGGGGGGGAAACTACAATGAGCAGTTCTTC. It specifies CASSQGGGNYNEQFF.